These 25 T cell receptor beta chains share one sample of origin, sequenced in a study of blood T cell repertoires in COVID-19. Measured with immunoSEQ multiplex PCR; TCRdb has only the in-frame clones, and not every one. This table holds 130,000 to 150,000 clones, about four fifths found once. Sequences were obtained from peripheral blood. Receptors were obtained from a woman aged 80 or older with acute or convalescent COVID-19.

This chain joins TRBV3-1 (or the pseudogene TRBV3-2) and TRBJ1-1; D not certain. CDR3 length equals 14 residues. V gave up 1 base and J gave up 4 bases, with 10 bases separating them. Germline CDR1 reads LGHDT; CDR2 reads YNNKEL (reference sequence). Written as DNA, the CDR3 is TGTGCCAGCAGCCAAGGGATAGGGAGCACTGAAGCTTTCTTT. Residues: CASSQGIGSTEAFF.

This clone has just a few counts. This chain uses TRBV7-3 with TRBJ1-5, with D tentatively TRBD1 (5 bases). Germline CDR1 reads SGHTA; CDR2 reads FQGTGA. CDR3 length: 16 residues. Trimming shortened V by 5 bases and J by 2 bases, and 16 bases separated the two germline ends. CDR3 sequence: CASSPSRGGGNQPQHF. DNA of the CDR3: TGTGCCAGCAGCCCATCCCGGGGGGGAGGCAATCAGCCCCAGCATTTT.

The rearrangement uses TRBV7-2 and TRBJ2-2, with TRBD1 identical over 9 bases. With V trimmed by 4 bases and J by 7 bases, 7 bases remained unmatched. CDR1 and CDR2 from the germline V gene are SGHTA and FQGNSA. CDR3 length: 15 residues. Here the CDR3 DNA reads TGTGCCAGCAGCTCCGGGACAGGGTGGTTCGGGGAGCTGTTTTTT. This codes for CASSSGTGWFGELFF.

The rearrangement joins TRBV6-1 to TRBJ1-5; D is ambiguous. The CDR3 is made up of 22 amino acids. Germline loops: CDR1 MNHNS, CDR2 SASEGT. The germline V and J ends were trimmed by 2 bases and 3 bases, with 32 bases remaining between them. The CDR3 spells CASSERVASKLTSYAVNQPQHF. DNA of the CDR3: TGTGCCAGCAGTGAACGGGTGGCCAGTAAGTTAACCTCCTACGCGGTCAATCAGCCCCAGCATTTT.

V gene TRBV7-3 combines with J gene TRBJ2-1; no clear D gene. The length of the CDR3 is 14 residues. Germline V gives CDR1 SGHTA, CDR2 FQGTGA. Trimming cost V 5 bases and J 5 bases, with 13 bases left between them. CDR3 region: CASSLSGHDNEQFF. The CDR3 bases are TGTGCCAGCAGCCTGTCGGGTCATGACAATGAGCAGTTCTTC. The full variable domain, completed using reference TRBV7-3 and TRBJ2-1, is GAGVSQTPSNKVTEKGKYVELRCDPISGHTALYWYRQSLGQGPEFLIYFQGTGAADDSGLPNDRFFAVRPEGSVSTLKIQRTERGDSAVYLCASSLSGHDNEQFFGPGTRLTVL.

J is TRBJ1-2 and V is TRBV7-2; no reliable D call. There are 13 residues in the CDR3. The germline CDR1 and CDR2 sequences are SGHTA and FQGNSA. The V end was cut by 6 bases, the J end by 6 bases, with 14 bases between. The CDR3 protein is CASSSREGDGYTF. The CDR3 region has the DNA TGTGCCAGCAGTTCCCGGGAGGGTGATGGCTACACCTTC.

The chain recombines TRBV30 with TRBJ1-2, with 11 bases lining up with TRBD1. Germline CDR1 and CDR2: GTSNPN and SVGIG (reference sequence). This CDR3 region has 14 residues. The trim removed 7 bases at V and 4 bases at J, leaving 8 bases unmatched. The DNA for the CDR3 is TGTGCCTTCGGACAGGGGGCCTCGGTCTATGGCTACACCTTC. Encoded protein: CAFGQGASVYGYTF.

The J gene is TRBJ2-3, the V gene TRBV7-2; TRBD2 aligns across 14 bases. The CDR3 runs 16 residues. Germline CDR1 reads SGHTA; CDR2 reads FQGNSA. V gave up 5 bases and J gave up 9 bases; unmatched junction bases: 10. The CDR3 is CASSPPRLAGGLTQYF. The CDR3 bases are TGTGCCAGCAGCCCCCCGAGACTAGCGGGGGGGCTCACGCAGTATTTT.

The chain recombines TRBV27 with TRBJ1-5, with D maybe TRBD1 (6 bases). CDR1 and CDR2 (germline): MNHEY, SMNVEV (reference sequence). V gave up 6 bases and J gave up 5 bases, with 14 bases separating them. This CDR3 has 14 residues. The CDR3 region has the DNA TGTGCCAGCAGCAAGACAGGAGGCTATCAGCCCCAGCATTTT. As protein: CASSKTGGYQPQHF.

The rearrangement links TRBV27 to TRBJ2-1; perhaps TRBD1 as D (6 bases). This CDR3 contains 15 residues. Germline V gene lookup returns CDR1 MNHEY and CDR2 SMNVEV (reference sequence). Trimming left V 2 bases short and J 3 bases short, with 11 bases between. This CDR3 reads CASSLVADSYNEQFF. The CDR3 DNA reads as TGTGCCAGCAGTTTAGTCGCGGACAGCTACAATGAGCAGTTCTTC.

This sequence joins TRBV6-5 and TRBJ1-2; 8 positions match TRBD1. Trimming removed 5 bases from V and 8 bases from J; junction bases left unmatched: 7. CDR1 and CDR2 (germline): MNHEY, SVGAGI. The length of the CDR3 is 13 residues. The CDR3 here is CASSMDREGGYTF. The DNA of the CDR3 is TGTGCCAGCAGTATGGACAGGGAGGGAGGCTACACCTTC.

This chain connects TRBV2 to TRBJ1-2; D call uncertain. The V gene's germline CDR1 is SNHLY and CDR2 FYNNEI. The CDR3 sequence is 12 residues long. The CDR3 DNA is TGTGCAACAACGGGTGGACTCTATGGCTACACCTTC. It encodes CATTGGLYGYTF.

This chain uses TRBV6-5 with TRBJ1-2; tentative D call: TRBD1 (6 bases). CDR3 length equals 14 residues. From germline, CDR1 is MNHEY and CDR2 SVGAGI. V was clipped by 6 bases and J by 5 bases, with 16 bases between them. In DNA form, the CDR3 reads TGTGCCAGCAGACCAGGGGATAGGGGGTATGGCTACACCTTC. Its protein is CASRPGDRGYGYTF.

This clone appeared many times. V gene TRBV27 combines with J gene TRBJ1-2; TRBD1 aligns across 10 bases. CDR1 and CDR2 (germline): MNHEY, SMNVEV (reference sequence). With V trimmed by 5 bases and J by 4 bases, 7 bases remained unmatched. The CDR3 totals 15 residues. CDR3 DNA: TGTGCCAGCAGTGATGACAGGGGGCGCAGCTATGGCTACACCTTC. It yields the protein CASSDDRGRSYGYTF.

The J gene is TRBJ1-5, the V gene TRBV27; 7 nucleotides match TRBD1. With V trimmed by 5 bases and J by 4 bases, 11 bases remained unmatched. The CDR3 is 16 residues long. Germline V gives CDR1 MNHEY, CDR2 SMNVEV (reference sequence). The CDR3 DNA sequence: TGTGCCAGCAGTCTGGCAGGCAGGGGGAGGAATCAGCCCCAGCATTTT. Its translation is CASSLAGRGRNQPQHF.

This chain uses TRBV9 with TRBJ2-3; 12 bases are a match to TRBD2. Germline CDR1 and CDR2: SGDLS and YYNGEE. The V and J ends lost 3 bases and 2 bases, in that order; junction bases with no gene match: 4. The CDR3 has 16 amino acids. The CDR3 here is CASSELAGGSTDTQYF. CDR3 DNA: TGTGCCAGCAGCGAACTAGCGGGGGGTTCCACAGATACGCAGTATTTT.

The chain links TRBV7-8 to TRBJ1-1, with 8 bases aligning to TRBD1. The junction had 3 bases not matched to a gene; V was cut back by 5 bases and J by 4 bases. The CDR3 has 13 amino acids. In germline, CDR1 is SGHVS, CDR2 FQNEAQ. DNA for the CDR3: TGTGCCAGCAGCCTCGACAGGGGCACTGAAGCTTTCTTT. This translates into CASSLDRGTEAFF.

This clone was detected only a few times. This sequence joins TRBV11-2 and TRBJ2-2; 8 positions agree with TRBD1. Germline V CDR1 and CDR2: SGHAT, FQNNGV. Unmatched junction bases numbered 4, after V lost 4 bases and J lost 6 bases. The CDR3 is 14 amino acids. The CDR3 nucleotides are TGTGCCAGCAGCTCACACAGGGGGGCCGGGGAGCTGTTTTTT. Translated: CASSSHRGAGELFF.

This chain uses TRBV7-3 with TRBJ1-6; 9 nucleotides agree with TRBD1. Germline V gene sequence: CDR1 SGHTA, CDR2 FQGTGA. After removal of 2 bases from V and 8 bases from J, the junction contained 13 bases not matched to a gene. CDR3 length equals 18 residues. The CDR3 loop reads CASSLGVPGTGFDSPLHF. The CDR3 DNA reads TGTGCCAGCAGCTTAGGGGTTCCGGGGACAGGGTTCGATTCACCCCTCCACTTT.

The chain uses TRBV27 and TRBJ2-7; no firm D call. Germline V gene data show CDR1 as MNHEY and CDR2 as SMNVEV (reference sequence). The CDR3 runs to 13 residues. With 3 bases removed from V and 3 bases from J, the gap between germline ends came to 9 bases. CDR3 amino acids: CASSLQEYYEQYF. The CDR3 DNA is TGTGCCAGCAGTTTGCAGGAATACTACGAGCAGTACTTC.

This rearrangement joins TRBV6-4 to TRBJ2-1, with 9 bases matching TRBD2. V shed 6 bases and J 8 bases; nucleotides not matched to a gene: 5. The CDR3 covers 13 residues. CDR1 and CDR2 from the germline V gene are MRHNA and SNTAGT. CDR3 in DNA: TGTGCCAGCAGCCCGACTAGCGGCGATGAGCAGTTCTTC. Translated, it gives CASSPTSGDEQFF.

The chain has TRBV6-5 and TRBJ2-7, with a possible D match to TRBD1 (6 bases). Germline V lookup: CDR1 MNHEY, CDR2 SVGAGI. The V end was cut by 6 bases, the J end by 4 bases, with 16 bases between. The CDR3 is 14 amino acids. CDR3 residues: CASSIPGTLYEQYF. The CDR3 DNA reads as TGTGCCAGCAGCATACCCGGGACATTATACGAGCAGTACTTC.

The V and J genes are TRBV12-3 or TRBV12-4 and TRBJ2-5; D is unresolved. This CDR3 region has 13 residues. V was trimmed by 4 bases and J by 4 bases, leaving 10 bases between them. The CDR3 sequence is CASSYMLGETQYF. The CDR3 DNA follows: TGTGCCAGCAGTTATATGCTAGGAGAGACCCAGTACTTC.

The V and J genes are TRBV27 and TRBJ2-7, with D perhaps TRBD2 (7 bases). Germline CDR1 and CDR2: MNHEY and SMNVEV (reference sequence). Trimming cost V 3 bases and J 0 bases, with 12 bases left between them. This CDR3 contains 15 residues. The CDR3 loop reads CASSFRGASSYEQYF. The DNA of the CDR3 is TGTGCCAGCAGTTTTCGGGGGGCCAGCTCCTACGAGCAGTACTTC.

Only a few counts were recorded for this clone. In DNA, the CDR3 is TGTGCCAGCAGCTTAGGGACACATGTAGACGACTATGGCTACACCTTC. Its translation: CASSLGTHVDDYGYTF. The chain carries TRBV7-9 and TRBJ1-2; the D gene is possibly TRBD1 (5 bases). CDR3 length equals 16 residues. V lost 1 base and J lost 3, with 15 bases in between. The germline gives CDR1 SEHNR, CDR2 FQNEAQ (reference sequence).